This TCR beta chain appears in the sequencing data of a study of OX40 agonist ivuxolimab in advanced cancers. In the study overall: Patients treated during dose escalation were battling hepatocellular carcinoma, melanoma, renal cell or head and neck cancer.

Data came from immunoSEQ multiplex PCR; TCRdb stores just in-frame clones and leaves some out. Among around 100,000 clones, about 91% were seen once, and the ten largest hold under 0.35%. In the case of this clone: What it recognizes is unknown.

The germline gives CDR1 SEHNR, CDR2 FQNEAQ (reference sequence). The germline V and J ends were trimmed by 6 bases and 3 bases, with 20 bases remaining between them. The CDR3 covers 16 residues. Whole-study findings and limits: Clonal expansion was among the lowest in partial responders at 0.1-3.0 mg/kg, especially CD8+.

The sequence was obtained from an adult with an advanced solid tumor such as melanoma, head and neck, liver or kidney cancer. The V gene is TRBV7-9, the J gene TRBJ1-1; D gene uncertain. The input for sequencing was CD4+ or CD8+ T cells sorted from blood, taken in a trial of the OX40 agonist ivuxolimab. The CDR3 coding sequence is TGTGCCAGCAGTTCTCCGGGGATGACCTGGTACACTGAAGCTTTCTTT. It is translated as CASSSPGMTWYTEAFF.